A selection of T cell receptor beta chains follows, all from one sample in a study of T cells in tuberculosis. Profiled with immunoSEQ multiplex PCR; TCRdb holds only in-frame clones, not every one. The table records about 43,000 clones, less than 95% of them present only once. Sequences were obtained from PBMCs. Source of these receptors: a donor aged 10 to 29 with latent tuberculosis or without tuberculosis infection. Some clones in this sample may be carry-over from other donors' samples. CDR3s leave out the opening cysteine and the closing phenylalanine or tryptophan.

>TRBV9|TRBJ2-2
ASMGGSGTGELF
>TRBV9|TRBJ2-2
ASSASSGRALTGELF
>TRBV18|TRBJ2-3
ASSRTSGNIDTQY
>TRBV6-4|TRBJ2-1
ASSVRAGAVNEQF
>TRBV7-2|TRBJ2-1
ASSSLAGLKYNEQF
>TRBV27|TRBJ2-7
ASSFGSSEPH
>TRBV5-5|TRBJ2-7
ASSLLGQIYEQY
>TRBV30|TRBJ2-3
AWNRDIKRERTDTQY
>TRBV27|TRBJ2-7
ASIRRVPYEQY
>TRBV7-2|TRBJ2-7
ASSTGGLAAYEQY
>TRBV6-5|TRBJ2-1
ASSYWSSSQNEQF
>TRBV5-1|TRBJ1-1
ASSLASNTEAF
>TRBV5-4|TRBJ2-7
ASSSKQGLVDEQY
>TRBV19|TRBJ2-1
ASGGMGPEQF